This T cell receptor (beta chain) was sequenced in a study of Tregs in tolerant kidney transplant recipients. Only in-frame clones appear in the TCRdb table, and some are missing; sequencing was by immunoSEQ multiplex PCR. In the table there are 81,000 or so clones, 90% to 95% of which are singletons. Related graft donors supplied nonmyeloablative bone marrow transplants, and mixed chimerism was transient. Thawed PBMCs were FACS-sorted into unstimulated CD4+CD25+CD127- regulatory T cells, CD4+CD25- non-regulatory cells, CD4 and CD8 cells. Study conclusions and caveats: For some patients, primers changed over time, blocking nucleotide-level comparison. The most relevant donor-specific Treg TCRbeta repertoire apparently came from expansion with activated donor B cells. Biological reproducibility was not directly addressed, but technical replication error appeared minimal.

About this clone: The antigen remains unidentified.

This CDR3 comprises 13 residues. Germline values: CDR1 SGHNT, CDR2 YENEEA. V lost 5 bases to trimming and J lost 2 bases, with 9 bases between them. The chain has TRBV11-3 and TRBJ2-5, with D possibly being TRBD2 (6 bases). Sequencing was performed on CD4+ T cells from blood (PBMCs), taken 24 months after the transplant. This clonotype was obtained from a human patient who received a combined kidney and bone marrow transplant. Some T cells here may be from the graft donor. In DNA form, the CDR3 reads TGTGCCAGCAGCCTGGGACTTCAAGAGACCCAGTACTTC. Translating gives CASSLGLQETQYF.